The 8 T cell receptor beta chains below come from one sample, sequenced in a study of blood T cell repertoires in COVID-19. TCRdb's table, derived via immunoSEQ multiplex PCR, lists solely in-frame clones and lacks some. This table holds about 130,000 clones, approximately 85% found once. The sequencing sample was made of peripheral blood. These TCRs come from a woman aged 80 or over with acute or convalescent COVID-19.

Note on this clone: The same CDR3 arises from other DNA sequences in this sample as well. The V and J genes are TRBV5-1 and TRBJ1-1, with unresolved D. Germline values: CDR1 SGHRS, CDR2 YFSETQ. CDR3 length: 13 residues. Trimming stripped 1 base from V and 3 bases from J, with 7 bases between. CDR3 bases: TGCGCCAGCAGCTTGAAGCAGGACACTGAAGCTTTCTTT. Amino acid sequence: CASSLKQDTEAFF.

The chain combines TRBV18 with TRBJ1-1; TRBD1 is a possible D gene (5 bases). CDR3 length: 16 residues. Germline loops: CDR1 KGHSH, CDR2 LQKENI. V was trimmed by 1 base and J by 0 bases, leaving 12 bases between them. The DNA for the CDR3 is TGTGCCAGCTCACCACTGCCCGAAGGGGTGAACACTGAAGCTTTCTTT. Protein sequence: CASSPLPEGVNTEAFF.

The sample holds a few counts of this clone. The chain carries TRBV7-8 and TRBJ2-7; 9 positions agree with TRBD1. Germline CDR1 is SGHVS and CDR2 is FQNEAQ. Trimming at V came to 7 bases and at J to 3 bases, leaving 7 bases not matched to a gene. The CDR3 is 14 amino acids. The CDR3 DNA is TGTGCCAGCATTCACGGGACAGGGAGCTACGAGCAGTACTTC. It codes for CASIHGTGSYEQYF.

This rearrangement joins TRBV2 to TRBJ2-1; tentatively, D is TRBD2 (5 bases). Trimming left V 7 bases short and J 0 bases short, with 28 bases between. This CDR3 is 20 amino acids long. Per germline, CDR1 SNHLY and CDR2 FYNNEI. CDR3 DNA sequence: TGTGCCAGCACTCAAGGAGTTGGAGGTCAAGCGCAGAGCTCCTACAATGAGCAGTTCTTC. It codes for CASTQGVGGQAQSSYNEQFF.

This chain uses TRBV5-5 with TRBJ2-1, with a possible D match to TRBD1 (5 bases). Germline values: CDR1 SGHKS, CDR2 YYEKEE (reference sequence). The CDR3 length is 17 residues. The V and J ends lost 3 bases and 9 bases respectively, with 25 bases between them. The CDR3 DNA reads TGTGCCAGCAGCTACCTACTGACAGCCTCCACTTGGGGTGAGCAGTTCTTC. It is translated as CASSYLLTASTWGEQFF. Variable domain in full (rest from reference TRBV5-5 and TRBJ2-1): DAGVTQSPTHLIKTRGQQVTLRCSPISGHKSVSWYQQVLGQGPQFIFQYYEKEERGRGNFPDRFSARQFPNYSSELNVNALLLGDSALYLCASSYLLTASTWGEQFFGPGTRLTVL.

This rearrangement joins TRBV12-3 or TRBV12-4 to TRBJ2-2; TRBD1 is a possible D gene (6 bases). The V and J ends lost 8 bases and 4 bases respectively, with 11 bases between them. CDR3 length: 13 amino acids. The CDR3 sequence is CASLVGGTGELFF. CDR3 DNA sequence: TGTGCCAGCCTAGTAGGGGGCACCGGGGAGCTGTTTTTT.

The chain links TRBV18 to TRBJ2-7; D is perhaps TRBD1 (7 bases). V was shortened by 3 bases and J by 3 bases, with 15 bases between the two germline ends. The CDR3 loop spans 15 amino acids. Germline V gives CDR1 KGHSH, CDR2 LQKENI. The CDR3 region has the DNA TGTGCCAGCTCACCTGGAGGGGGCCTTTACTACGAGCAGTACTTC. It yields the protein CASSPGGGLYYEQYF.

The chain links TRBV3-1 (or the pseudogene TRBV3-2) to TRBJ1-2; a weak D match, TRBD1 (6 bases). In germline, CDR1 is LGHDT, CDR2 YNNKEL (reference sequence). CDR3 size: 20 residues. Trimming cost V 1 base and J 2 bases, with 26 bases left between them. CDR3 in DNA: TGTGCCAGCAGCCAAGGGGTCATGGGACACTCCGCAGAGGGAAACTATGGCTACACCTTC. It translates to CASSQGVMGHSAEGNYGYTF.